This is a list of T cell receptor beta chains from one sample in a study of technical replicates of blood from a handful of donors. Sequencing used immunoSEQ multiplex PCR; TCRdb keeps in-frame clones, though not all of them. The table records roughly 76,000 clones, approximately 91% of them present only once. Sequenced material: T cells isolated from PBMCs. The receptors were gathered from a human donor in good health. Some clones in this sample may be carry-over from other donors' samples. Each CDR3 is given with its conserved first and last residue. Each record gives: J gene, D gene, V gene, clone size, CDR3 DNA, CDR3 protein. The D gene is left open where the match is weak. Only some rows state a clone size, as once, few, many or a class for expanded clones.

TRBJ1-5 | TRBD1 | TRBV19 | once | TGTGCCAGTAGCAGTACAGGGGTTAGCAATCAGCCCCAGCATTTT | CASSSTGVSNQPQHF
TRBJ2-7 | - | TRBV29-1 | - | TGCAGCGTTGTTTACATCTACGAGCAGTACTTC | CSVVYIYEQYF
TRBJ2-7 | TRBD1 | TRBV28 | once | TGTGCCAGCAGTTTACTCGGCTTGGGACAGGGGTCGGGAGAGCAGTACTTC | CASSLLGLGQGSGEQYF
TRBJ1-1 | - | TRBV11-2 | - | TGTGCCAGCAGCTTAGGCGTAGAAGCTTTCTTT | CASSLGVEAFF
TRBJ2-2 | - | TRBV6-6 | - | TGTGCCAGCATCGCGGGCTCCGGGGAGCTGTTTTTT | CASIAGSGELFF
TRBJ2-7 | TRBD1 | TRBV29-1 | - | TGCAGCGTCACCGGGACAGGGAGCCTCGAGCAGTACTTC | CSVTGTGSLEQYF
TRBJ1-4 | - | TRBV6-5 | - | TGTGCCAGCAGTACGCTAGTGGCAACTAATGAAAAACTGTTTTTT | CASSTLVATNEKLFF
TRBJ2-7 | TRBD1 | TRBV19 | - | TGTGCCACCACATGGACAGGGGGCTACGAGCAGTACTTC | CATTWTGGYEQYF
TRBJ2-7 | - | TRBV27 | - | TGTGCCAGCGGAGTTACCCCCTCCAGCGAGCAGTACTTC | CASGVTPSSEQYF
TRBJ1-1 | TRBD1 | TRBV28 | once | TGTGCCAGCAGTGCCCGGACACAGGGGGACACTGAAGCTTTCTTT | CASSARTQGDTEAFF
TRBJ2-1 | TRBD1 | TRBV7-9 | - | TGTGCCAGCAGCACACAGGGGTCGCATGAGCAGTTCTTC | CASSTQGSHEQFF
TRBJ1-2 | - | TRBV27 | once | TGTGCCAGCAGTTTATCTTCACAGGGTTATGGCTACACCTTC | CASSLSSQGYGYTF
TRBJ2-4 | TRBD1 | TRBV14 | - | TGTGCCAGCAGCCCCGGGACAGGGGGCGTAAACATTCAGTACTTC | CASSPGTGGVNIQYF
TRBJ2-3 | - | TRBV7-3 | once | TGTGCCAGCAGCTTACGGAGGAGCACAGATACGCAGTATTTT | CASSLRRSTDTQYF
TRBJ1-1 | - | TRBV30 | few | TGTGCCTGGAGTACAGGAAGGTACACTGAAGCTTTCTTT | CAWSTGRYTEAFF
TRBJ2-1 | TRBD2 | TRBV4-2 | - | TGTGCCAGCAGCCAAGATTTTGACCAGCGGGAGCCTCTGTACGAGCAGTTCTTC | CASSQDFDQREPLYEQFF
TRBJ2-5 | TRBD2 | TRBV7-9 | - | TGTGCCAGCAGCTTAGTAGCGGGAGGGCAAGAGACCCAGTACTTC | CASSLVAGGQETQYF
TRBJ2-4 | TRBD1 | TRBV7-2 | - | TGTGCCAGCAGCCCCCTACAGGGGAGCATTCAGTACTTC | CASSPLQGSIQYF
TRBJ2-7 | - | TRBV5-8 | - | TGTGCCAGCTGGGCTTGGCTTGCCGACCACTACGAGCAGTACTTC | CASWAWLADHYEQYF
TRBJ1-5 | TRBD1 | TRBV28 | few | TGTGCCAGCAGTTTATGGGACAGGGGAGGGACCCAGCATTTT | CASSLWDRGGTQHF
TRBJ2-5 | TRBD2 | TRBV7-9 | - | TGTGCCAGCAGACGGACTAGCGGGCAAGAGACCCAGTACTTC | CASRRTSGQETQYF
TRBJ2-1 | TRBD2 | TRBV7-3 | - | TGTGCCAGCAGCCCAGGACTAGCGGGAGCCTCATGGGAGCAGTTCTTC | CASSPGLAGASWEQFF
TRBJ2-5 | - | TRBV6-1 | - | TGTGCCAGCAGTGAAGCTAGCAACCGGGTGAAACCAGAGACCCAGTACTTC | CASSEASNRVKPETQYF
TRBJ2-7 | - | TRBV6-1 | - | TGTGCCAGCAGTGAAGCGCCCGAGAACTCCTACGAGCAGTACTTC | CASSEAPENSYEQYF
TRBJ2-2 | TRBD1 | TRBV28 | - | TGTGCCAGCAGACCCGGGACAGGGGACACCGGGGAGCTGTTTTTT | CASRPGTGDTGELFF
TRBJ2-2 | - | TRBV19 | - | TGTGCCAGTAGTATAGGTGTCGGGAACACCGGGGAGCTGTTTTTT | CASSIGVGNTGELFF
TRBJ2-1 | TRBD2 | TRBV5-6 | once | TGTGCCAGCAGCTGGCGGGGGGGCTACAATGAGCAGTTCTTC | CASSWRGGYNEQFF
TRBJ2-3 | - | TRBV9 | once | TGTGCCAGCAGCGTAGAACTTTTCACAGATACGCAGTATTTT | CASSVELFTDTQYF
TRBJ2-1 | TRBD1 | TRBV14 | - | TGTGCCAGCAGCCAGCTAACAGGGGTCGTTGGCAATGAGCAGTTCTTC | CASSQLTGVVGNEQFF
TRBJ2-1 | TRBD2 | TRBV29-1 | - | TGCAGCGGGACTAGCGGATACAATGAGCAGTTCTTC | CSGTSGYNEQFF
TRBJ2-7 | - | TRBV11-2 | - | TGTGCCAGCAGCTTACCAGAGGGACTCAGCTCCTACGAGCAGTACTTC | CASSLPEGLSSYEQYF
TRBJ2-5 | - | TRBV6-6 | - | TGTGCCAGCAGTTACGCCTCTACGTACCAAGAGACCCAGTACTTC | CASSYASTYQETQYF
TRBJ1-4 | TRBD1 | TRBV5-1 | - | TGCGCCAGCAGCCGGACAGGGGGAATACAGAATGAAAAACTGTTTTTT | CASSRTGGIQNEKLFF
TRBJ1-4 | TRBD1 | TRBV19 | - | TGTGCCAGTACCCATTCGACAGGGGGACGTGAAAAACTGTTTTTT | CASTHSTGGREKLFF
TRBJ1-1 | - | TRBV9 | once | TGTGCCAGCAGCCTAGGGGGGGGAGAGTCAGCTTTCTTT | CASSLGGGESAFF
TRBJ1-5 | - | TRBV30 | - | TGTGCCTGGAGTCTACCGGACAGTAATCAGCCCCAGCATTTT | CAWSLPDSNQPQHF
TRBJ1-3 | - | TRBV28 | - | TGTGCCTCCAGGGCCTCTGGAAACACCATATATTTT | CASRASGNTIYF
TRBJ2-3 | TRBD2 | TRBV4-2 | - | TGTGCCAGCAGCCAAGGCGAGGGAGGGCCGGATACGCAGTATTTT | CASSQGEGGPDTQYF
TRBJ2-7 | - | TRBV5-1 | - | TGCGCCAGCAGCCTTGGGGCAGGGCCAGAGCAGTACTTC | CASSLGAGPEQYF
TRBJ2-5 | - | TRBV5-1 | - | TGCGCCAGCAGCTTGGCACACCCACAAGAGACCCAGTACTTC | CASSLAHPQETQYF
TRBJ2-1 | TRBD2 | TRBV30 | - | TGTGCCTGGAGCGGGACTAGCGGGAACCTCTACAATGAGCAGTTCTTC | CAWSGTSGNLYNEQFF
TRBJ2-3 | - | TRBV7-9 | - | TGTGCCAGCAGCTTAGTCCAGGAATACACAGATACGCAGTATTTT | CASSLVQEYTDTQYF
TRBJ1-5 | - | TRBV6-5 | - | TGTGCCAGCAGTGACACCGCAGGGCCCCAGCATTTT | CASSDTAGPQHF
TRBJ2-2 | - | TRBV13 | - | TGTGCCAGCAGCTTAAAGTTCGGGCAGGGCAGCACCGGGGAGCTGTTTTTT | CASSLKFGQGSTGELFF
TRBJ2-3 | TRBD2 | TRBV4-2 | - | TGTGCCAGCAGCCAAGAGTCTCTGCCTAGCGGGCTCACAGATACGCAGTATTTT | CASSQESLPSGLTDTQYF
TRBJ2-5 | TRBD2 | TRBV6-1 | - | TGTGCCAGCAGTGATTCGGGACTAGCGGGAGTAGAGACCCAGTACTTC | CASSDSGLAGVETQYF
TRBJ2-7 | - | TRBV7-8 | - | TGTGCCAGCAGCTTAGCCAGGGGAAATTCCTACGAGCAGTACTTC | CASSLARGNSYEQYF
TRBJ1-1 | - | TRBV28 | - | TGTGCCAGCAGGCTTCCGGCAGGTGGGAACACTGAAGCTTTCTTT | CASRLPAGGNTEAFF
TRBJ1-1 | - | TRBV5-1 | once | TGCGCCAGCAGCTTAGATTTTTTAATTGGAGTCACTGAAGCTTTCTTT | CASSLDFLIGVTEAFF
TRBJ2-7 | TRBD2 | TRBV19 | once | TGTGCCAGTAGTATGGGACTAGCGGGAGATGGCTACGAGCAGTACTTC | CASSMGLAGDGYEQYF
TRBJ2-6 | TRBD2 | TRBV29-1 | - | TGCAGCGTTGCTACCGGACTAGCCTCCTCTGGGGCCAACGTCCTGACTTTC | CSVATGLASSGANVLTF
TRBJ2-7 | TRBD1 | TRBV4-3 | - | TGCGCCAGCAGCCAAGTTTGGACAGGTTACCACGAGCAGTACTTC | CASSQVWTGYHEQYF
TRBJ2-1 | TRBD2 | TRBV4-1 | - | TGCGCCAGCAGCCAAGATTATAAGCGGGACTACAATGAGCAGTTCTTC | CASSQDYKRDYNEQFF
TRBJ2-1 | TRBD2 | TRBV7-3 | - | TGTGCCAGCAGCCTGGGACTAGCGGGAGTCAATGAGCAGTTCTTC | CASSLGLAGVNEQFF
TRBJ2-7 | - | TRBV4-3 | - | TGCGCCAGCAGCCAAGGAGCCGGGGGGCAGTACTTC | CASSQGAGGQYF
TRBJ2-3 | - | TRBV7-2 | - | TGTGCCAGCAGCCCACAGGTACCTTCGCAGTATTTT | CASSPQVPSQYF